This T cell receptor (beta chain) came from a study of CXCR3-negative and CXCR3-positive naive CD8 T cells. Overall study findings and caveats: TRB CDR3 properties indicated TCR strength, while surface CD5 was similar across naive subsets. TRBV-TRBJ usage was alike in naive CXCR3-negative and CXCR3-positive cells but differed in memory cells. Comparably high diversity was seen in both naive subsets, and much lower diversity in memory CD8+ cells.

Carrying UMI labels, the TRB cDNA libraries were prepared through 5' RACE. TCRdb reprocessed the 5' RACE reads, with one entry per CDR3 protein and no DNA. The specimen's table records approximately 38,000 distinct CDR3 sequences. Triplicate sorting captured approximately 300,000 cells each from every CD8+ T cell subset. Of note for this clonotype: Its target is unknown.

This TCR derives from a human donor in good health. Some clones in this sample may be carry-over from other donors' samples. The sequencing input was memory CD8+ T cells from blood.

CDR3 sequence reads: CASSSRDRVDRQFF. J is TRBJ2-1 and V is TRBV6-6; TCRdb returns TRBD1, unconfirmable since there is no DNA. Germline V gene lookup returns CDR1 MNHNY and CDR2 SVGAGI (reference sequence). The CDR3 covers 14 residues.